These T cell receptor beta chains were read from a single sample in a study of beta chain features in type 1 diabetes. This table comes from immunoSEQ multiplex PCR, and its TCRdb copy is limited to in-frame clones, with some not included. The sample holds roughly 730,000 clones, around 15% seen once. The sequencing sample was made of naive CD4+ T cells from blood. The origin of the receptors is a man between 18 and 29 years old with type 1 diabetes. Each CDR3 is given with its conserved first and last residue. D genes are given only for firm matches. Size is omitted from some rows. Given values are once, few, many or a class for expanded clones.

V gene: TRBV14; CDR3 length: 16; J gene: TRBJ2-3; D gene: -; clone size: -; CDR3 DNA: TGTGCCAGCAGCCAAGGCACCATTAGACTCACAGATACGCAGTATTTT; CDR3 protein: CASSQGTIRLTDTQYF
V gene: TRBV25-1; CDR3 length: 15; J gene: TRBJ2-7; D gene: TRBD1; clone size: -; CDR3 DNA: TGTGCCAGCAGTGACGGGACAGGGAGTATCTACGAGCAGTACTTC; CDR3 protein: CASSDGTGSIYEQYF
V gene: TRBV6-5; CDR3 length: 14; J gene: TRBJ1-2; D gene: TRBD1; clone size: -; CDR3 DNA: TGTGCCAGCAGCACCCCGACAGGGGGTATCGGCTACACCTTC; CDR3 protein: CASSTPTGGIGYTF
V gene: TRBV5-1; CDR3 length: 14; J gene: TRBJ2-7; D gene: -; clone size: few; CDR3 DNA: TGCGCCAGCAGCCCGGGAACAGGAGGAGGCGAGCAGTACTTC; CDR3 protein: CASSPGTGGGEQYF
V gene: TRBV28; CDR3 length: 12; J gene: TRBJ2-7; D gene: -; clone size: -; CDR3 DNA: TGTGCCAGCAGTTCACAGGACTACGAGCAGTACTTC; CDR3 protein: CASSSQDYEQYF
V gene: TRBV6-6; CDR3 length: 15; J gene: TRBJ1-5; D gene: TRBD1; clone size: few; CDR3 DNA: TGTGCCAGCAACGACAGGGACAGGCTCAATCAGCCCCAGCATTTT; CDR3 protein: CASNDRDRLNQPQHF
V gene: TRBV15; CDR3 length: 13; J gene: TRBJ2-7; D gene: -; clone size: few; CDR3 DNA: TGTGCCACCAGCAGAGATAGGCAGGGGAAACGGTACTTC; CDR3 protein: CATSRDRQGKRYF
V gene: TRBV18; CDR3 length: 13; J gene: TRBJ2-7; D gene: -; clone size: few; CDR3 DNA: TGTGCCAGCTCTCCGCTGACCGTGTACGAGCAGTACTTC; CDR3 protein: CASSPLTVYEQYF
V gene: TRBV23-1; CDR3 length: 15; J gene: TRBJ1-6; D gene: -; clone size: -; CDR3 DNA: TGCGCCAGCAGCCTCCCCCGGGGAAATAATTCACCCCTCCACTTT; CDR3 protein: CASSLPRGNNSPLHF
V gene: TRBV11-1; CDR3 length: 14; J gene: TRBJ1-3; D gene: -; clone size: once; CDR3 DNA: TGTGCCAGCACGGACAGATCCTCTGGAAACACCATATATTTT; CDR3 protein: CASTDRSSGNTIYF
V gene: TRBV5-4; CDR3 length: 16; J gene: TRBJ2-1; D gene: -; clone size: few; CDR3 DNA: TGTGCCAGCAGCTCGATCCAGCGGACTATGTTGAGTGAGCAGTTCTTC; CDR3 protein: CASSSIQRTMLSEQFF
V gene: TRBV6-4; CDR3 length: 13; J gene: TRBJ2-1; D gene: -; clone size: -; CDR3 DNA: TGTGCCAGCAGCCTCTTTGGGGGCGGTGAGCAGTTCTTC; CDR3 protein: CASSLFGGGEQFF
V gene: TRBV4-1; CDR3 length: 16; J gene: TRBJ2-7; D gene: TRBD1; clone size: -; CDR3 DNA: TGCGCCAGCAGCCAAGCCCAGGGGGCCTATACCTACGAGCAGTACTTC; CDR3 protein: CASSQAQGAYTYEQYF
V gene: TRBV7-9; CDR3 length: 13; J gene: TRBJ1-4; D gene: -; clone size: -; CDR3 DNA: TGTGCCAGCAGCTGGGAGGGTTGGGAAAAACTGTTTTTT; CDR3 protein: CASSWEGWEKLFF
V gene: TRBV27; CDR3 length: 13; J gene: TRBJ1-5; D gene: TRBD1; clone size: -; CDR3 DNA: TGTGCCAGCAGTCCGGACAGGTTTCAGCCCCAGCATTTT; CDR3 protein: CASSPDRFQPQHF
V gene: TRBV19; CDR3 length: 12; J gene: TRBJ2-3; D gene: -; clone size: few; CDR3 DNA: TGTGCCAGTAGTGGCCGGGGGGATACGCAGTATTTT; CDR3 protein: CASSGRGDTQYF